This TCR beta chain is drawn from a study of glioma-infiltrating T cells after dendritic cell vaccination. This table comes from immunoSEQ multiplex PCR, and its TCRdb copy is limited to in-frame clones, with some not included. Among about 65,000 clones listed, more than 75% were seen once. The sample's time point: after dendritic cell vaccination, including at tumor progression/relapse. Before vaccination, two weeks after the third vaccination, and at progression, PBMC were collected. Germline V CDR1 and CDR2: MNHEY, SVGAGI. Trimming pared 0 bases from V and 6 bases from J, leaving 14 bases between. CDR3 length: 15 residues.

The V call is TRBV6-5, the J call TRBJ1-2, with no clear D. The TCR comes from a human donor with glioblastoma. Specimen: blood, collected after dendritic cell vaccination. The CDR3: CASSYSIATTNGYTF. The CDR3 region has the DNA TGTGCCAGCAGTTACTCGATAGCTACAACCAATGGCTACACCTTC.